This T cell receptor beta chain stems from a study of blood T cell repertoires in COVID-19. Study in general: Whether acute or convalescent, the COVID-19 samples came from the United States, Italy and Spain. In each case, the material was cDNA or gDNA derived from T cells, B-cell-depleted T cells, or PBMCs.

Per the original methods: Amplification with reference gene primers provided the estimates of nucleated cell counts. The protocol was immunoSEQ multiplex PCR, while the TCRdb copy is restricted to in-frame clones and leaves out a portion. Clonal size and the V and J genes are those of that table, whereas D and trimming came from the DNA. The sample has 120,000 to 150,000 clones, around nine tenths seen once. CDR1 and CDR2 (germline): LNHDA, SQIVND (reference sequence). Germline trimming cut 3 bases from V and 7 bases from J; bases unmatched to any gene: 3. This CDR3 has 14 amino acids. The chain carries TRBV19 and TRBJ1-4; 9 nucleotides align to TRBD1. Input material: peripheral blood. This sequence was found in a woman aged 45-65 years with active or convalescent COVID-19. The CDR3 DNA reads as TGTGCCAGTAGTATGGACAGGGGTTCTGAAAAACTGTTTTTT. Protein: CASSMDRGSEKLFF.